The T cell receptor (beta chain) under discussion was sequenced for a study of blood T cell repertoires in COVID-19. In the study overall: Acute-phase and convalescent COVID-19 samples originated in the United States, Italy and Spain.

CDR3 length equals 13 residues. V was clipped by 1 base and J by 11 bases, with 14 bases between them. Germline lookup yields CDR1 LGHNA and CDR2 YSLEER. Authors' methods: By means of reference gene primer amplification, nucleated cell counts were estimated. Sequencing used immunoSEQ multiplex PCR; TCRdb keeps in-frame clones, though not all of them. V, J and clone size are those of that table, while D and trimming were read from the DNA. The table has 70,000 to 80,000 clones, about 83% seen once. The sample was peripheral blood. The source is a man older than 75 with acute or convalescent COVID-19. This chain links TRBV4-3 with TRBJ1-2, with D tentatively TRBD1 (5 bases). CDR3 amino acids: CASSQVDKKGYTF. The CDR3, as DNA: TGCGCCAGCAGCCAAGTAGACAAAAAGGGGTACACCTTC.